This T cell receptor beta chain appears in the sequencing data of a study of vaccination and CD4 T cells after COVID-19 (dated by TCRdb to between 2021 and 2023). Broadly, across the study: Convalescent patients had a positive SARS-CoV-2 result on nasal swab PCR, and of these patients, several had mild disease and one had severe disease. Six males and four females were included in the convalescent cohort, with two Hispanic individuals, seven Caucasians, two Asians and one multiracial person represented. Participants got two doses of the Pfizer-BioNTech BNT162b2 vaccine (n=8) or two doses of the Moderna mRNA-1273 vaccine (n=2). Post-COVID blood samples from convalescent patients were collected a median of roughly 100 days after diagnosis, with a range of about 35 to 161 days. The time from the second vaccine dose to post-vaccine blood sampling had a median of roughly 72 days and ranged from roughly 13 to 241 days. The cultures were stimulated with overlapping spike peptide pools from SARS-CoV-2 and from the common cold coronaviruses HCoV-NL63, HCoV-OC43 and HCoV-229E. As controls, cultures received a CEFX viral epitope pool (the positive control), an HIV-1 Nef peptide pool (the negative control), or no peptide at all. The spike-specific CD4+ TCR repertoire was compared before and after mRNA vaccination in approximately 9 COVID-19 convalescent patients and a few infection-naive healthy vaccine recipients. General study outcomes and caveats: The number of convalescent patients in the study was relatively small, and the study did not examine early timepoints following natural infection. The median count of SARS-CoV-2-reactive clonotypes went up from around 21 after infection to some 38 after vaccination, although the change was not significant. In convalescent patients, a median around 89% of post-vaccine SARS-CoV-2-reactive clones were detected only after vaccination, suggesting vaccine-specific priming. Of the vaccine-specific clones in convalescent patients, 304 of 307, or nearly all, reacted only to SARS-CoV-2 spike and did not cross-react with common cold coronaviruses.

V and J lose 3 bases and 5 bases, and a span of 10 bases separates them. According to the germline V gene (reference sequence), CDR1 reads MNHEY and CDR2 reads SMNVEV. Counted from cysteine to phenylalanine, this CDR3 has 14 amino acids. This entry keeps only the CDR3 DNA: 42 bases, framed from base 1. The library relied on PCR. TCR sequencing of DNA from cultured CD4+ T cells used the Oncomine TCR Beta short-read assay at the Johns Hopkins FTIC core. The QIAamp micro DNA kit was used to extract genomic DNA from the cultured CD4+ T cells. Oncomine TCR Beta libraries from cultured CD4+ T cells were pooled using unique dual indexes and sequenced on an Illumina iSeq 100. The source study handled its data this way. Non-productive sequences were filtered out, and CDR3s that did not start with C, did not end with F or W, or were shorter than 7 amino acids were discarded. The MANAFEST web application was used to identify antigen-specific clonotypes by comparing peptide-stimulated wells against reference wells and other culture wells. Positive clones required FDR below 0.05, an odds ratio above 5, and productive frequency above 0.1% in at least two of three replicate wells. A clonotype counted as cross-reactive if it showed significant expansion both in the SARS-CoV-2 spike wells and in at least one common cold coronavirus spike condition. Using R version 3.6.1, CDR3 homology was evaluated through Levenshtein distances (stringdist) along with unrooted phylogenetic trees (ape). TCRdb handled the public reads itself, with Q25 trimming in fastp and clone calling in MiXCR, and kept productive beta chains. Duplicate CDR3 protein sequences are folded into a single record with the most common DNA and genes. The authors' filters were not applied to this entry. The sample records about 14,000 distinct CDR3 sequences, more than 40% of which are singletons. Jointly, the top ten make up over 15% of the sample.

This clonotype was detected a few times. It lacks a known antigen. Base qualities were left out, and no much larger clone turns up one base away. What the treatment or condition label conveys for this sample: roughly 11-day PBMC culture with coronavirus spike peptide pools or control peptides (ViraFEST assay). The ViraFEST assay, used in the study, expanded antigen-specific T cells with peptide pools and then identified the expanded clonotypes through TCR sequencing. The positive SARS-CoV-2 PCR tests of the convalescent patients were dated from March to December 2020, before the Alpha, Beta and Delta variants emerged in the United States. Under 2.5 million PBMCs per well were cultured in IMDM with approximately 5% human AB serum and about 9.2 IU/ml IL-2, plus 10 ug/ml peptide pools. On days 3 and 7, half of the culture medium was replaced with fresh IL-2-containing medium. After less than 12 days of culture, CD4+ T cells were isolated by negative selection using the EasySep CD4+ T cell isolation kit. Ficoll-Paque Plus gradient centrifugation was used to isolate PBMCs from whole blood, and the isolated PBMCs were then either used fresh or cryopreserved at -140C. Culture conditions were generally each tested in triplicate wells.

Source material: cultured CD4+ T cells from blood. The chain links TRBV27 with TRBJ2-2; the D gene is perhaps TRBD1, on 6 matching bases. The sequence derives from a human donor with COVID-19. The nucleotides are TGTGCCAGCAGTTTTTCCACAGGGACCGGGGAGCTGTTTTTT. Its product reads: CASSFSTGTGELFF.